These 20 T cell receptor beta chains were all obtained from the same sample, sequenced in a study of T cell repertoires in cytomegalovirus infection (dated by TCRdb to between 2019 and 2020). The sequencer was an Illumina HiSeq 1500. TCRdb itself trimmed the public reads at Q25 with fastp, ran MiXCR and retained productive beta chains. Each CDR3 protein gets just one entry, which takes the most common genes and DNA from the rows behind it. The sample contains 250,000 or so distinct CDR3 sequences, 10% to 15% of them found a single time. The ten largest account for approximately 1.6% of the sample. The sequenced sample was PBMCs. The receptors were gathered from a human donor in good health (CMV status not recorded). Some clones in this sample may be carry-over from other donors' samples.

The gene calls are TRBV15 and TRBJ2-7; D unresolved. The CDR3 is 15 amino acids. V was shortened by 0 bases and J by 3 bases, with 12 bases between the two germline ends. Germline V lookup: CDR1 LNHNV, CDR2 YYDKDF (reference sequence). The CDR3 protein is CATSREGITRYEQYF. For the CDR3, the DNA is TGTGCCACCAGCAGAGAGGGGATCACCCGCTACGAGCAGTACTTC.

In this sample, this clonotype turned up many times. The chain is built from TRBV10-3 and TRBJ2-2, with 13 bases fitting TRBD2. CDR1 ENHRY and CDR2 SYGVKD come from the germline V gene. V dropped 6 bases and J dropped 1; count of bases not matched to a gene: 8. This CDR3 is 18 amino acids long. The chain's CDR3 is CAISALRLAGGNTGELFF. CDR3 nucleotides: TGTGCCATCAGCGCCTTGCGACTAGCGGGAGGGAACACCGGGGAGCTGTTTTTT.

This clonotype showed up many times. The J gene is TRBJ2-7, the V gene TRBV11-2, with 9 bases that match TRBD1. Losses at the gene ends were 2 bases for V and 4 bases for J; bases not matched to a gene: 12. The CDR3 is made up of 17 amino acids. Germline assignment: CDR1 SGHAT and CDR2 FQNNGV. The CDR3 region is CASSLSLRDRALYEQYF. CDR3 nucleotide sequence: TGTGCCAGCAGCTTAAGCCTCCGGGACAGGGCCTTATACGAGCAGTACTTC.

This clonotype was recorded at least ten times. The gene calls are TRBV7-2 and TRBJ2-3; a possible D gene is TRBD2 (5 bases). Trimming stripped 1 base from V and 2 bases from J, with 10 bases between. CDR3 length equals 15 residues. Germline V gene data show CDR1 as SGHTA and CDR2 as FQGNSA. Here the CDR3 reads CASSLDPAVTDTQYF. Here the CDR3 DNA reads TGTGCCAGCAGCTTAGATCCAGCGGTCACAGATACGCAGTATTTT.

The V call is TRBV5-1, the J call TRBJ1-3; D remains ambiguous. The CDR3 has 16 amino acids. Germline values: CDR1 SGHRS, CDR2 YFSETQ. The ends were cut back, 4 bases at V and 0 bases at J, with 14 bases in the middle. In DNA form, the CDR3 reads TGCGCCAGCAGCACGGACGGACCCCACTCTGGAAACACCATATATTTT. Encoded protein: CASSTDGPHSGNTIYF.

Ten or more counts support this clonotype. V is TRBV28 and J is TRBJ2-2; 9 bases align to TRBD1. Germline CDR1 is MDHEN and CDR2 is SYDVKM. The CDR3 is made up of 15 amino acids. V shed 7 bases and J 5 bases; nucleotides not matched to a gene: 8. CDR3 sequence: CASNLSGQGTGELFF. The CDR3 region has the DNA TGTGCCAGCAACCTCTCGGGACAGGGAACCGGGGAGCTGTTTTTT.

The rearrangement links TRBV5-6 to TRBJ1-6; no reliable D call. This CDR3 is built from 16 residues. The V and J ends lost 0 bases and 0 bases respectively, with 7 bases between them. Looked up from germline, CDR1 is SGHDT and CDR2 is YYEEEE. The CDR3 nucleotides read TGTGCCAGCAGCTTGGCGTCTTTCTCCTATAATTCACCCCTCCACTTT. Translation gives CASSLASFSYNSPLHF.

This clonotype has at least ten counts. V usage is TRBV7-9 and J usage is TRBJ1-6; D uncertain. CDR1 is SEHNR, CDR2 FQNEAQ, per germline (reference sequence). The ends were cut back, 0 bases at V and 6 bases at J, with 6 bases in the middle. The CDR3 contains 14 residues. In DNA, the CDR3 is TGTGCCAGCAGCTTAGCCATCGTTAATTCACCCCTCCACTTT. Residues: CASSLAIVNSPLHF.

This clonotype occurred many times. The chain has TRBV7-2 and TRBJ1-4; TRBD1 aligns across 7 bases. The trim removed 2 bases at V and 8 bases at J, leaving 2 bases unmatched. The germline CDR1 and CDR2 sequences are SGHTA and FQGNSA. The CDR3 runs 13 residues. Written as DNA, the CDR3 is TGTGCCAGCAGCTTACAGGGGGAAGAAAAACTGTTTTTT. This sequence encodes CASSLQGEEKLFF. The entire variable domain, with the rest obtained from reference TRBV7-2 and TRBJ1-4, is as follows: GAGVSQSPSNKVTEKGKDVELRCDPISGHTALYWYRQSLGQGLEFLIYFQGNSAPDKSGLPSDRFSAERTGGSVSTLTIQRTQQEDSAVYLCASSLQGEEKLFFGSGTQLSVL.

V is TRBV6-4 and J is TRBJ2-3, with D hard to call. V shed 3 bases and J shed 2 bases, with 6 bases lying between them. This CDR3 spans 13 amino acids. Germline values: CDR1 MRHNA, CDR2 SNTAGT. CDR3 protein: CASSENPTDTQYF. DNA of the CDR3: TGTGCCAGCAGTGAAAACCCCACAGATACGCAGTATTTT.

V and J are TRBV20-1 and TRBJ1-5; the match to TRBD1 covers 7 bases. The germline gives CDR1 DFQATT, CDR2 SNEGSKA (reference sequence). The CDR3 runs 13 residues. V was pared by 5 bases and J by 1 base, with 2 bases of the junction left unmatched. Here the CDR3 reads CSASTGSNQPQHF. The CDR3, as DNA: TGCAGTGCTTCGACAGGGAGCAATCAGCCCCAGCATTTT.

In its sample, this clonotype was seen a few times. The chain carries TRBV6-1 and TRBJ1-1, with 8 bases fitting TRBD1. CDR3 length: 13 amino acids. Germline values: CDR1 MNHNS, CDR2 SASEGT. V dropped 6 bases and J dropped 6; count of bases not matched to a gene: 6. The DNA of the CDR3 is TGTGCCAGCAGACAGGGGGGACAGCCTGAAGCTTTCTTT. Protein product: CASRQGGQPEAFF.

In its sample, this clonotype was seen many times. This sequence joins TRBV20-1 and TRBJ2-7; 8 bases agree with TRBD1. Germline V gene sequence: CDR1 DFQATT, CDR2 SNEGSKA (reference sequence). This CDR3 contains 14 residues. V dropped 0 bases and J dropped 3; count of bases not matched to a gene: 4. CDR3 loop: CSARDHRGDYEQYF. The CDR3 DNA follows: TGCAGTGCTAGAGATCACAGGGGGGACTACGAGCAGTACTTC.

The chain recombines TRBV5-4 with TRBJ1-5, with D unresolved. V was cut by 7 bases and J by 2 bases, with 10 bases left in between. This CDR3 spans 13 amino acids. Germline V gene lookup returns CDR1 SGHNT and CDR2 YYREEE (reference sequence). CDR3 protein: CASFSGGNQPQHF. The CDR3 bases are TGTGCCAGCTTCTCTGGGGGCAATCAGCCCCAGCATTTT.

This clonotype was recorded at least ten times. This rearrangement joins TRBV4-3 to TRBJ1-2; weak D call: TRBD1 (5 bases). Germline CDR1 is LGHNA and CDR2 is YSLEER. V was trimmed by 4 bases and J by 2 bases, leaving 17 bases between them. This CDR3 comprises 16 residues. The CDR3 is CASSRQGAGRNYGYTF. In DNA, the CDR3 is TGCGCCAGCAGCCGTCAAGGGGCAGGGAGAAACTATGGCTACACCTTC.

In its sample, this clonotype was seen a few times. The chain is built from TRBV20-1 and TRBJ2-1; possibly TRBD1 for D (5 bases). This CDR3 is built from 13 residues. The germline CDR1 and CDR2 sequences are DFQATT and SNEGSKA (reference sequence). Trimming left V 1 base short and J 7 bases short, with 11 bases between. DNA for the CDR3: TGCAGTGCTAGAGCAGGGCTTCTAAATGAGCAGTTCTTC. This gives the protein CSARAGLLNEQFF.

The chain links TRBV6-2 or TRBV6-3 to TRBJ1-5; 8 nucleotides align to TRBD1. The V and J ends lost 6 bases and 4 bases, in that order; junction bases with no gene match: 8. CDR3 length: 15 amino acids. Germline CDR1 is MNHEY and CDR2 is SVGEGT. The CDR3: CASRVDRDGNQPQHF. CDR3 nucleotides: TGTGCCAGCAGAGTGGACAGGGATGGTAATCAGCCCCAGCATTTT.

This clonotype was picked up a small number of times. The rearrangement links TRBV12-3 or TRBV12-4 to TRBJ2-1, with a weak D call TRBD2 (5 bases). The CDR3 sequence is 13 residues long. Between the trimmed V and J ends, which lost 5 bases and 2 bases, there was a span of 7 bases. The CDR3 DNA reads TGTGCCAGCAGTACCGGGACCTACAATGAGCAGTTCTTC. Amino acid sequence: CASSTGTYNEQFF.

V and J are TRBV29-1 and TRBJ2-5; perhaps TRBD2 as D (6 bases). The germline V gene has CDR1 SQVTM and CDR2 ANQGSEA. V was pared by 8 bases and J by 5 bases, with 21 bases between. This CDR3 comprises 14 residues. The CDR3 DNA sequence: TGCAGCCCTACCCCCTGGGGTGGAGGGGAGACCCAGTACTTC. Translated: CSPTPWGGGETQYF.

The chain joins TRBV6-2 or TRBV6-3 to TRBJ1-1, with 9 bases that match TRBD1. V lost 6 bases and J lost 5; bases outside the gene matches: 7. The germline V gene has CDR1 MNHEY and CDR2 SVGEGT. The CDR3 runs to 14 residues. The CDR3 reads CASRPGQGVTEAFF. For the CDR3, the DNA is TGTGCCAGCAGACCGGGACAGGGTGTGACTGAAGCTTTCTTT.